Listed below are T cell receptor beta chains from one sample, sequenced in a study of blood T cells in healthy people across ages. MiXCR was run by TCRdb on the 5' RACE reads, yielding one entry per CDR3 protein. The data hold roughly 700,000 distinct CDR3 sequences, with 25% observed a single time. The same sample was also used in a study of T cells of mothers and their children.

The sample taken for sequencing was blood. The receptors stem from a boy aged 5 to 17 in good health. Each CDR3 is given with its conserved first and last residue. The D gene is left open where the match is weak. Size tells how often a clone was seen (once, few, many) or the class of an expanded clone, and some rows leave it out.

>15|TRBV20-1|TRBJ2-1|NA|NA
TGCAGTGCCCACGGCGGATGGGACTCCTACAATGAGCAGTTCTTC
CSAHGGWDSYNEQFF
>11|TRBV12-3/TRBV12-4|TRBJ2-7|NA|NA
TGTGTCAGCAGTTTCAACTACGAGCAGTACTTC
CVSSFNYEQYF
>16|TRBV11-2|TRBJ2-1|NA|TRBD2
TGTGCCAGCAGCTTAGCGGGAGGGCCGATATTGGATGAGCAGTTCTTC
CASSLAGGPILDEQFF
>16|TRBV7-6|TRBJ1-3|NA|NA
TGTGCCAGCAGCTTAGCGGCCCCCAGTTACGGAAACACCATATATTTT
CASSLAAPSYGNTIYF
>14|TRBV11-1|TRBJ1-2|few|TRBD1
TGTGCCAGCAGCCAGGGACAGCCGAACTATGGCTACACCTTC
CASSQGQPNYGYTF
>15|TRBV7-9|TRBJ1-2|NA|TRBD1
TGTGCCACATCCGGGACAGGGGGGGCCAGATATGGCTACACCTTC
CATSGTGGARYGYTF
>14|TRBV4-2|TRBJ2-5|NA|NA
TGTGCCAGCAGCCAAGATTTGGGGTGGGAGACCCAGTACTTC
CASSQDLGWETQYF
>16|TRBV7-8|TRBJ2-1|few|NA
TGTGCCAGCAGCCTCGATGGGGCGGCAACAGTCAATGAGCAGTTCTTC
CASSLDGAATVNEQFF
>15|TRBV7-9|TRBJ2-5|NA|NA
TGTGCCAGCAGCCCCGATGGACTACTCCAAGAGACCCAGTACTTC
CASSPDGLLQETQYF
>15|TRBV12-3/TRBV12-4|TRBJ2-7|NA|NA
TGTGCCAGCAGTTCCCGGGCAGGAGCATCCTACGAGCAGTACTTC
CASSSRAGASYEQYF
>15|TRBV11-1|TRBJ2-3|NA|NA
TGTGCCAGCAGCGCAACAGGCATCGGGGCAGATACGCAGTATTTT
CASSATGIGADTQYF